The next 20 T cell receptor beta chains were all read from a single sample in a study of T cells in tuberculosis. Clones were sequenced by immunoSEQ multiplex PCR, and TCRdb holds only the in-frame ones, with some missing. The data contain roughly 60,000 clones, about four fifths of them singletons. Thawed, overnight-rested PBMC were stained with GMM-loaded CD1B tetramer, viability dye and anti-CD3, then sorted. CD1B tetramers were loaded with Rhodococcus equi-derived C32 glucose monomycolate. Sequenced input: CD1b-GMM tetramer-negative cells sorted from PBMCs. These receptors were taken from an adult woman with latent tuberculosis.

V is TRBV6-5 and J is TRBJ1-4; D may be TRBD1 (5 bases). This CDR3 contains 13 residues. V lost 7 bases and J 3 bases, leaving 9 bases between the germline ends. CDR1 MNHEY and CDR2 SVGAGI come from the germline V gene. CDR3 protein: CASTRGANEKLFF. CDR3 DNA: TGTGCCAGCACCCGGGGGGCTAATGAAAAACTGTTTTTT.

V usage is TRBV7-3 and J usage is TRBJ2-3, with TRBD1 matching over 8 bases. Trimming removed 0 bases from V and 2 bases from J; junction bases left unmatched: 1. Germline V CDR1 and CDR2: SGHTA, FQGTGA. This CDR3 is 15 amino acids long. DNA of the CDR3: TGTGCCAGCAGCTTAACGGGACAGGCCACAGATACGCAGTATTTT. This translates into CASSLTGQATDTQYF.

This clone was detected a few times. V is TRBV10-1 and J is TRBJ2-3; 9 nucleotides match TRBD2. V trimming: 6 bases; J trimming: 5 bases; junction bases outside the gene matches: 3. The CDR3 length is 13 residues. Germline V gene sequence: CDR1 WNHNN, CDR2 SYGVQD (reference sequence). For the CDR3, the DNA is TGCGCCAGCAGAGCGGGAGGAGGAGATACGCAGTATTTT. Translation gives CASRAGGGDTQYF.

The chain links TRBV28 to TRBJ2-7; the D gene is possibly TRBD1 (6 bases). Trimming stripped 4 bases from V and 0 bases from J, with 13 bases between. The CDR3 consists of 15 residues. Germline CDR1 reads MDHEN; CDR2 reads SYDVKM. The chain's CDR3 is CASSSPQGISYEQYF. CDR3 nucleotides: TGTGCCAGCAGTTCACCTCAGGGGATCTCCTACGAGCAGTACTTC.

The chain joins TRBV27 to TRBJ2-5; D is possibly TRBD2 (5 bases). The CDR3 length is 13 residues. Germline values: CDR1 MNHEY, CDR2 SMNVEV (reference sequence). The V and J ends lost 6 bases and 7 bases respectively, with 15 bases between them. CDR3 DNA sequence: TGTGCCAGCAGCCGACGGGGAGCCGGGACCCAGTACTTC. Amino acid sequence: CASSRRGAGTQYF.

This sequence joins TRBV14 and TRBJ1-1; D may be TRBD1 (5 bases). Germline values: CDR1 SGHDN, CDR2 FVKESK. With 0 bases removed from V and 11 bases from J, the gap between germline ends came to 13 bases. CDR3 length equals 13 residues. CDR3 nucleotides: TGTGCCAGCAGCCAAGATTTGGGGCAGGGTGCTTTCTTT. Translated, it gives CASSQDLGQGAFF.

The CDR3 region is CASSLQFSNTGELFF. CDR3 nucleotide sequence: TGTGCCAGCAGCTTACAATTTTCGAACACCGGGGAGCTGTTTTTT. V is TRBV7-6 and J is TRBJ2-2; no firm D call. V was pared by 2 bases and J by 0 bases, with 7 bases between. CDR1 is SGHVS and CDR2 is FNYEAQ in the germline V gene. The CDR3 is 15 residues long.

This clone appeared a few times. The rearrangement joins TRBV9 to TRBJ2-2; 8 bases fit TRBD2. Germline V CDR1 and CDR2: SGDLS, YYNGEE. The junction had 3 bases not matched to a gene; V was cut back by 5 bases and J by 0 bases. The CDR3 spans 15 residues. The chain's CDR3 is CASRSGSANTGELFF. CDR3 nucleotides: TGTGCCAGCAGAAGCGGGAGCGCGAACACCGGGGAGCTGTTTTTT.

The chain employs TRBV29-1 and TRBJ2-3; 10 nucleotides agree with TRBD1. Germline assignment: CDR1 SQVTM and CDR2 ANQGSEA. CDR3 length: 13 residues. With 7 bases clipped from V and 5 bases from J, the junction kept 6 bases outside the gene matches. CDR3: CSGRQGAKDTQYF. CDR3 in DNA: TGCAGCGGGAGACAGGGGGCTAAAGATACGCAGTATTTT.

V is TRBV6-6 and J is TRBJ2-3; a possible D gene is TRBD2 (7 bases). The CDR3 is made up of 16 amino acids. V lost 5 bases, J lost 4 bases, and 19 bases lay in between. CDR1 and CDR2 (germline): MNHNY, SVGAGI (reference sequence). CDR3 DNA: TGTGCCAGCAGTACGTCTACTAGGGGGGGATCAGATACGCAGTATTTT. Translated, it gives CASSTSTRGGSDTQYF.

The table lists this clone with a few counts. Other DNA sequences within the sample encode an identical CDR3. V and J are TRBV29-1 and TRBJ1-1, with 10 bases identical to TRBD1. There are 13 residues in the CDR3. From germline, CDR1 is SQVTM and CDR2 ANQGSEA. J lost 5 bases, V lost 5 bases, and 5 bases had no gene match. CDR3 bases: TGCAGCGTTCGGACAGGGGGGGGGACTGAAGCTTTCTTT. This codes for CSVRTGGGTEAFF.

The chain couples TRBV5-1 to TRBJ2-3; TRBD1 matches at 7 bases. The germline CDR1 and CDR2 sequences are SGHRS and YFSETQ. This CDR3 region has 16 residues. With V trimmed by 1 base and J by 0 bases, 5 bases remained unmatched. Here the CDR3 reads CASSLKGGVSTDTQYF. CDR3 DNA: TGCGCCAGCAGCTTGAAAGGGGGCGTCAGCACAGATACGCAGTATTTT.

The CDR3 here is CATRDLRGGSGANVLTF. Here the CDR3 DNA reads TGTGCCACTCGAGACTTAAGGGGGGGCTCTGGGGCCAACGTCCTGACTTTC. V is TRBV19 and J is TRBJ2-6, with D tentatively TRBD2 (7 bases). Germline V gene lookup returns CDR1 LNHDA and CDR2 SQIVND (reference sequence). V gave up 10 bases and J gave up 0 bases, with 19 bases separating them. The CDR3 is 17 amino acids.

This rearrangement joins TRBV4-1 to TRBJ2-3; no reliable D call. Germline-derived CDR1 and CDR2 are MGHRA and YSYEKL. The length of the CDR3 is 15 residues. With 4 bases removed from V and 5 bases from J, the gap between germline ends came to 16 bases. CDR3 coding DNA: TGCGCCAGCAGCCTTCTGCCTGGCTTTGTAGATACGCAGTATTTT. Amino acids: CASSLLPGFVDTQYF.

The chain links TRBV5-1 to TRBJ2-7; TRBD1 is a possible D gene (5 bases). The CDR3 runs to 14 residues. V shed 6 bases and J shed 2 bases, with 15 bases lying between them. The germline V gene encodes CDR1 SGHRS and CDR2 YFSETQ. The CDR3 sequence is CASNPQGPPYEQYF. CDR3 nucleotides: TGCGCCAGCAACCCCCAGGGCCCCCCCTACGAGCAGTACTTC.

The genes are TRBV5-1 and TRBJ2-2; 10 nucleotides line up with TRBD2. The CDR3 length is 16 residues. Germline V gene data show CDR1 as SGHRS and CDR2 as YFSETQ. J was trimmed by 3 bases and V by 0 bases; bases with no gene match: 2. CDR3: CASSLELAGYTGELFF. The DNA for the CDR3 is TGCGCCAGCAGCTTGGAACTAGCGGGATACACCGGGGAGCTGTTTTTT.

This clone was picked up a small number of times. This chain links TRBV19 with TRBJ1-2; a possible D gene is TRBD1 (6 bases). Germline CDR1 and CDR2: LNHDA and SQIVND (reference sequence). The CDR3 length is 14 residues. Trimming took 0 bases from V and 7 from J, leaving 12 bases between them. The chain's CDR3 is CASSIDTNRAGYTF. CDR3 nucleotide sequence: TGTGCCAGTAGTATAGATACCAACAGGGCTGGCTACACCTTC. The full variable domain, its missing parts supplied by reference TRBV19 and TRBJ1-2, is DGGITQSPKYLFRKEGQNVTLSCEQNLNHDAMYWYRQDPGQGLRLIYYSQIVNDFQKGDIAEGYSVSREKKESFPLTVTSAQKNPTAFYLCASSIDTNRAGYTFGSGTRLTVV.

The genes are TRBV6-6 and TRBJ1-1; no firm D call. From germline, CDR1 is MNHNY and CDR2 SVGAGI (reference sequence). V was cut by 0 bases and J by 2 bases, with 13 bases left in between. This CDR3 is built from 16 residues. In DNA form, the CDR3 reads TGTGCCAGCAGTTACTCGCAACCGGGATTAAACACTGAAGCTTTCTTT. Residues: CASSYSQPGLNTEAFF.

The rearrangement joins TRBV7-2 to TRBJ2-3, with TRBD1 matching 9 bases. The CDR3 spans 14 residues. Germline assignment: CDR1 SGHTA and CDR2 FQGNSA. V dropped 1 base and J dropped 5; count of bases not matched to a gene: 1. CDR3 sequence: CASSLGQGGDTQYF. The CDR3 bases are TGTGCCAGCAGCTTAGGACAGGGGGGAGATACGCAGTATTTT. The full variable domain, in which reference TRBV7-2 and TRBJ2-3 provide the parts outside the CDR3, is GAGVSQSPSNKVTEKGKDVELRCDPISGHTALYWYRQSLGQGLEFLIYFQGNSAPDKSGLPSDRFSAERTGGSVSTLTIQRTQQEDSAVYLCASSLGQGGDTQYFGPGTRLTVL.

A note on this clone: This specimen includes other DNA sequences encoding the same CDR3. V gene TRBV7-3 combines with J gene TRBJ2-1, with 12 bases aligning to TRBD2. V lost 5 bases and J lost 8; bases outside the gene matches: 13. Germline V gene lookup returns CDR1 SGHTA and CDR2 FQGTGA. The CDR3 is 17 residues long. DNA for the CDR3: TGTGCCAGCAGCCCTAAAAGGAGACTAGCGGGAGAGGATGAGCAGTTCTTC. Amino acids: CASSPKRRLAGEDEQFF. Based on the CDR3 plus reference TRBV7-3 and TRBJ2-1, the full variable domain is GAGVSQTPSNKVTEKGKYVELRCDPISGHTALYWYRQSLGQGPEFLIYFQGTGAADDSGLPNDRFFAVRPEGSVSTLKIQRTERGDSAVYLCASSPKRRLAGEDEQFFGPGTRLTVL.